This TCR beta chain emerged from a study of beta chain features in type 1 diabetes. Across the whole study: Age, gender and cell yields were similar between patients and healthy donors.

Reverse transcription of all isolated RNA meant that expressed TCRB transcripts were sequenced. Clones were sequenced by immunoSEQ multiplex PCR, and TCRdb holds only the in-frame ones, with some missing. In the table there are a few hundred thousand clones, around 15% of which are singletons. Study outcomes and limitations: Shorter templates might be favored by PCR, equally in patients and controls. Compared with healthy donors, patients appeared to share more similar naive, central memory and regulatory TCRB repertoires.

The V gene end was trimmed by 2 bases and the J gene end by 3 bases; junction bases not matched to a gene: 5. This CDR3 contains 15 residues. In germline, CDR1 is MGHDK, CDR2 SYGVNS. This clone has only a few counts. Its matching antigen is unknown. This sequence joins TRBV25-1 and TRBJ2-7, with 9 bases fitting TRBD2. This receptor was identified in a woman aged 18-29 years in good health. The sequenced sample was naive CD4+ T cells from blood. The CDR3 here is CASSEHAGGSYEQYF. DNA of the CDR3: TGTGCCAGCAGTGAACATGCGGGAGGGAGCTACGAGCAGTACTTC.